These 11 T cell receptor beta chains share one sample of origin, sequenced in a study of blood T cell repertoires in COVID-19. Profiled with immunoSEQ multiplex PCR; TCRdb holds only in-frame clones, not every one. The sample lists around 250,000 clones, approximately 86% occurring once. Sequenced input: PBMCs or T cells enriched from blood (not recorded which). The receptor source for this set is a woman aged 50 to 60 who had recovered from COVID-19.

This rearrangement joins TRBV5-5 to TRBJ2-1; weak D call: TRBD1 (6 bases). Looked up from germline, CDR1 is SGHKS and CDR2 is YYEKEE (reference sequence). With 3 bases removed from V and 8 bases from J, the gap between germline ends came to 12 bases. The CDR3 spans 13 residues. Written as DNA, the CDR3 is TGTGCCAGCAGCTCCGGACAGATGGATGAGCAGTTCTTC. Its translation: CASSSGQMDEQFF. Drawing the rest from reference TRBV5-5 and TRBJ2-1, the complete variable domain is DAGVTQSPTHLIKTRGQQVTLRCSPISGHKSVSWYQQVLGQGPQFIFQYYEKEERGRGNFPDRFSARQFPNYSSELNVNALLLGDSALYLCASSSGQMDEQFFGPGTRLTVL.

The chain combines TRBV3-1 (or the pseudogene TRBV3-2) with TRBJ2-2; 9 bases agree with TRBD2. J gave up 6 bases and V 6 bases, and 8 bases lay outside the gene matches. The germline V gene has CDR1 LGHDT and CDR2 YNNKEL (reference sequence). This CDR3 region has 15 residues. For the CDR3, the DNA is TGTGCCAGCAGGCCTAGCGGGACGAAGGCCGGGGAGCTGTTTTTT. Residues: CASRPSGTKAGELFF.

As DNA, the CDR3 is TGCGCCAGCAGTCAATCTCGGGTGGGGGGCTCCTACGAGCAGTACTTC. It codes for CASSQSRVGGSYEQYF. V gene TRBV23-1 combines with J gene TRBJ2-7, with D perhaps TRBD2 (6 bases). TRBV23-1 is sorted into the ORF group, with uncertain function. V was trimmed by 0 bases and J by 0 bases, leaving 12 bases between them. The CDR3 length is 16 residues.

There are a few counts of this clone. The V gene is TRBV9, the J gene TRBJ2-7; 9 positions match TRBD2. J was trimmed by 6 bases and V by 4 bases; bases with no gene match: 17. From germline, CDR1 is SGDLS and CDR2 YYNGEE. The length of the CDR3 is 17 residues. Here the CDR3 reads CASSSRLAANNAGEQYF. The CDR3 coding sequence is TGTGCCAGCAGCTCGAGACTAGCGGCAAACAATGCGGGCGAGCAGTACTTC.

V usage is TRBV4-2 and J usage is TRBJ2-1; possibly TRBD2 for D (5 bases). The CDR3 is 16 residues long. Looked up from germline, CDR1 is LGHNA and CDR2 is YNFKEQ. V lost 1 base to trimming and J lost 6 bases, with 16 bases between them. As DNA, the CDR3 is TGTGCCAGCAGCCAAGGAGTTGGACTCCTCCCCAATGAGCAGTTCTTC. Amino acids: CASSQGVGLLPNEQFF.

DNA for the CDR3: TGCGCCAGCAGACTCCCACTGCCTTATAACTATGGCTACACCTTC. Its translation is CASRLPLPYNYGYTF. This rearrangement joins TRBV23-1 to TRBJ1-2; D is unresolved. TRBV23-1 is placed among ORFs of uncertain function. The CDR3 is 15 amino acids. V lost 6 bases and J 1 base, leaving 15 bases between the germline ends.

This clone has just one count. The gene calls are TRBV12-3 or TRBV12-4 and TRBJ2-1; 8 nucleotides line up with TRBD2. The CDR3 contains 12 residues. V lost 7 bases to trimming and J lost 6 bases; unmatched junction nucleotides: 2. The DNA for the CDR3 is TGTGCCAGCAAGCGGGAGTTCAATGAGCAGTTCTTC. Protein sequence: CASKREFNEQFF.

This clone was recorded once. Its ends do not fully match the called genes, so a read error is possible. The chain recombines TRBV12-5 with TRBJ1-2; 7 nucleotides line up with TRBD1. Per the germline V gene, CDR1 is LGHNT and CDR2 is FRNRAP. The CDR3 runs 11 residues. For the CDR3, the DNA is TGTGCTAGTGGTTTGACTTGGGCAGGGGGCTTC. Encoded protein: CASGLTWAGGF.

This clone was seen only a few times. This chain uses TRBV15 with TRBJ1-2; D perhaps matches TRBD1 (5 bases). From germline, CDR1 is LNHNV and CDR2 YYDKDF (reference sequence). The CDR3 consists of 14 residues. The ends were cut back, 1 base at V and 7 bases at J, with 13 bases in the middle. The CDR3 loop is CATSRGEGFTGYTF. DNA of the CDR3: TGTGCCACCAGCAGAGGGGAGGGGTTCACTGGCTACACCTTC.

The V call is TRBV14, the J call TRBJ1-3; no reliable D call. Per germline, CDR1 SGHDN and CDR2 FVKESK. The CDR3 is 15 amino acids. Between the trimmed V and J ends, which lost 2 bases and 2 bases, there was a span of 10 bases. CDR3 bases: TGTGCCAGCAGCCAATCAATGGCCCCTGGAAACACCATATATTTT. It yields the protein CASSQSMAPGNTIYF.

The genes are TRBV28 and TRBJ1-6, with 9 positions matching TRBD1. V was pared by 6 bases and J by 8 bases, with 11 bases of the junction left unmatched. Germline CDR1 is MDHEN and CDR2 is SYDVKM. This CDR3 region has 16 residues. CDR3 DNA: TGTGCCAGCAGGTTAGGGGTACAGGGGGCTTATTCACCCCTCCACTTT. Translating it yields CASRLGVQGAYSPLHF. The entire variable domain, with the rest obtained from reference TRBV28 and TRBJ1-6, is as follows: DVKVTQSSRYLVKRTGEKVFLECVQDMDHENMFWYRQDPGLGLRLIYFSYDVKMKEKGDIPEGYSVSREKKERFSLILESASTNQTSMYLCASRLGVQGAYSPLHFGNGTRLTVT.